The next 10 T cell receptor beta chains were all read from a single sample in a study of blood T cell repertoires in COVID-19. Method: immunoSEQ multiplex PCR; TCRdb's copy keeps in-frame clones and lacks some. The repertoire holds approximately 76,000 clones, around nine tenths seen once, with around 1.9% in the top ten. Sequenced: peripheral blood. The receptors come from a woman aged 60 to 75 with acute or convalescent COVID-19.

This chain links TRBV28 with TRBJ1-2, with D possibly being TRBD1 (5 bases). The V gene lost 8 bases and the J gene lost 7 bases, with 20 bases spanning the gap. The CDR3 has 14 residues. CDR1 MDHEN and CDR2 SYDVKM come from the germline V gene. The CDR3 region has the DNA TGTGCCAGCTCAATACAGGAGTCCGGGTTTGGCTACACCTTC. This encodes CASSIQESGFGYTF.

The chain combines TRBV28 with TRBJ2-7, with 9 bases aligning to TRBD1. V was pared by 5 bases and J by 1 base, with 6 bases of the junction left unmatched. CDR3 length: 15 residues. Germline CDR1 is MDHEN and CDR2 is SYDVKM. As DNA, the CDR3 is TGTGCCAGCAGTCGGACAGGGGTGTCGTCCTACGAGCAGTACTTC. Translated: CASSRTGVSSYEQYF. The complete variable domain, with remaining parts taken from reference TRBV28 and TRBJ2-7, reads DVKVTQSSRYLVKRTGEKVFLECVQDMDHENMFWYRQDPGLGLRLIYFSYDVKMKEKGDIPEGYSVSREKKERFSLILESASTNQTSMYLCASSRTGVSSYEQYFGPGTRLTVT.

The gene calls are TRBV7-9 and TRBJ2-1; TRBD1 is a possible D gene (6 bases). V dropped 3 bases and J dropped 0 bases, with 9 bases sitting between them. CDR3 length: 15 amino acids. Germline assignment: CDR1 SEHNR and CDR2 FQNEAQ (reference sequence). The CDR3 DNA is TGTGCCAGCAGCTTCGGACAGACCTCCTACAATGAGCAGTTCTTC. Its protein is CASSFGQTSYNEQFF.

This clone was observed a few times. The chain links TRBV7-2 to TRBJ1-5; D remains unclear. V lost 1 base and J lost 3, with 7 bases in between. Looked up from germline, CDR1 is SGHTA and CDR2 is FQGNSA. The CDR3 runs to 14 residues. This CDR3 is CASSLDSPNQPQHF. CDR3 coding DNA: TGTGCCAGCAGCTTAGACAGTCCCAATCAGCCCCAGCATTTT.

The chain has TRBV28 and TRBJ2-1, with 8 bases that match TRBD2. The CDR3 length is 15 residues. Germline values: CDR1 MDHEN, CDR2 SYDVKM. V lost 8 bases, J lost 5 bases, and 11 bases stayed unmatched. In DNA form, the CDR3 reads TGTGCCAGCTCCCCTGGTACTAGCGGTAACAATGAGCAGTTCTTC. Amino acid sequence: CASSPGTSGNNEQFF.

The chain links TRBV6-5 to TRBJ1-1; 10 bases map to TRBD1. The V gene end was trimmed by 6 bases and the J gene end by 5 bases; junction bases not matched to a gene: 6. CDR3 length: 14 amino acids. The germline gives CDR1 MNHEY, CDR2 SVGAGI. CDR3 sequence reads: CASSTDRGRTEAFF. CDR3 sequence (DNA): TGTGCCAGCAGCACAGACAGGGGGCGAACTGAAGCTTTCTTT.

The chain carries TRBV14 and TRBJ1-6; D call uncertain. Deletions cut 2 bases from V and 7 bases from J, with 9 bases between. This CDR3 has 14 amino acids. Germline V gene sequence: CDR1 SGHDN, CDR2 FVKESK. The CDR3 reads CASSQQQQNSPLHF. The CDR3 coding sequence is TGTGCCAGCAGCCAACAACAGCAAAATTCACCCCTCCACTTT.

The V call is TRBV7-9, the J call TRBJ2-1; possible D gene TRBD2, 7 bases. CDR1 is SEHNR, CDR2 FQNEAQ, per germline (reference sequence). Trimming pared 5 bases from V and 4 bases from J, leaving 24 bases between. This CDR3 region has 18 residues. The CDR3 nucleotides read TGTGCCAGCAGCCCCCCGGGGGGACAAGATAGTAGGTACAATGAGCAGTTCTTC. Protein: CASSPPGGQDSRYNEQFF. Supplemented by reference TRBV7-9 and TRBJ2-1, the full variable domain reads DTGVSQNPRHKITKRGQNVTFRCDPISEHNRLYWYRQTLGQGPEFLTYFQNEAQLEKSRLLSDRFSAERPKGSFSTLEIQRTEQGDSAMYLCASSPPGGQDSRYNEQFFGPGTRLTVL.

The chain has TRBV28 and TRBJ1-3; TRBD1 agrees at 7 bases. The V segment lost 3 bases and the J segment 4 bases; nucleotides outside the gene matches: 3. CDR3 length: 14 amino acids. Germline lookup yields CDR1 MDHEN and CDR2 SYDVKM. This chain's CDR3 is CASSLGQKGNTIYF. CDR3 DNA sequence: TGTGCCAGCAGTTTGGGACAGAAAGGAAACACCATATATTTT.

The rearrangement joins TRBV7-2 to TRBJ2-5, with 10 bases fitting TRBD1. The germline gives CDR1 SGHTA, CDR2 FQGNSA. This CDR3 has 16 residues. After removal of 0 bases from V and 6 bases from J, the junction contained 7 bases not matched to a gene. The CDR3 reads CASSLASGTGVKTQYF. In DNA, the CDR3 is TGTGCCAGCAGCTTAGCTTCAGGGACAGGGGTGAAGACCCAGTACTTC.